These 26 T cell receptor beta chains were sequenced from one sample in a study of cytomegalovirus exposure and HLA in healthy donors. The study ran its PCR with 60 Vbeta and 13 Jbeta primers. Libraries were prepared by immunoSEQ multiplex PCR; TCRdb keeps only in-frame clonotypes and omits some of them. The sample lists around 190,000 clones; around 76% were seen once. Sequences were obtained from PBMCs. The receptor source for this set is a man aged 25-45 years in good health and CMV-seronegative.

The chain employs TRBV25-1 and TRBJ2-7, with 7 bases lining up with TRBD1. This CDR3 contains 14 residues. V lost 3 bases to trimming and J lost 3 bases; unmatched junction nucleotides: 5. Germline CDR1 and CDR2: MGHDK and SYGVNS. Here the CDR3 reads CASSEGQPRYEQYF. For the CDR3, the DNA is TGTGCCAGCAGTGAGGGACAGCCACGCTACGAGCAGTACTTC.

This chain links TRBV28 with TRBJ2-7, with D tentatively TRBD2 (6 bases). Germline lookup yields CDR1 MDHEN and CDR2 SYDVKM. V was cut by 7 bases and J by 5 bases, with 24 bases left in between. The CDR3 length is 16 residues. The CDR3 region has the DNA TGTGCCAGCACCGGAGGAACTAGCCTTCAGGTCGACGAGCAGTACTTC. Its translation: CASTGGTSLQVDEQYF. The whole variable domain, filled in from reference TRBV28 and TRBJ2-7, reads DVKVTQSSRYLVKRTGEKVFLECVQDMDHENMFWYRQDPGLGLRLIYFSYDVKMKEKGDIPEGYSVSREKKERFSLILESASTNQTSMYLCASTGGTSLQVDEQYFGPGTRLTVT.

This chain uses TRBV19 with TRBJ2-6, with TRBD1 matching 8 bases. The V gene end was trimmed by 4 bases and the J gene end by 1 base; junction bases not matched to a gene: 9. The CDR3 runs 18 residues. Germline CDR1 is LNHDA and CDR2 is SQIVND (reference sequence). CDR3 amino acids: CASSSRDRNLSGANVLTF. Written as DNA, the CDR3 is TGTGCCAGTAGTAGCCGGGACAGGAACCTTTCTGGGGCCAACGTCCTGACTTTC.

CDR3 sequence: CASSFRVAEGTDEQFF. CDR3 nucleotides: TGTGCCAGCAGTTTCCGGGTAGCGGAGGGTACGGATGAGCAGTTCTTC. This sequence joins TRBV6-5 and TRBJ2-1; D might be TRBD2 (6 bases). There are 16 residues in the CDR3. Trimming stripped 4 bases from V and 8 bases from J, with 21 bases between. Germline V gene sequence: CDR1 MNHEY, CDR2 SVGAGI.

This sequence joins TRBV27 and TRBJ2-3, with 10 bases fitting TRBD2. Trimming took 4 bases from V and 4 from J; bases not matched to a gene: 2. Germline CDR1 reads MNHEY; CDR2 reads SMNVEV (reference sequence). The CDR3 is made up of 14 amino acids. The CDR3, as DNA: TGTGCCAGCAGTTCAGCGGGAGGGCCAGATACGCAGTATTTT. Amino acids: CASSSAGGPDTQYF.

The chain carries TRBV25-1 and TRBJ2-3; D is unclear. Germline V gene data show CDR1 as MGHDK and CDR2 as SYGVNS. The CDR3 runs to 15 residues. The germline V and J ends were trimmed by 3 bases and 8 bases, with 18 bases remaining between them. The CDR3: CASSDPQPALRTQYF. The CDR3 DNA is TGTGCCAGCAGTGACCCACAGCCTGCACTTCGTACGCAGTATTTT.

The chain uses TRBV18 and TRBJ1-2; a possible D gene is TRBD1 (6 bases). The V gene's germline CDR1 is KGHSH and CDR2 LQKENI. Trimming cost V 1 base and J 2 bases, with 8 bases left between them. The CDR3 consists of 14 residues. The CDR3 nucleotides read TGTGCCAGCTCACCACTAACAGGGAACTATGGCTACACCTTC. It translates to CASSPLTGNYGYTF.

The CDR3 nucleotides read TGTGCCAGCAGTTTGGCGGGGGGAAAACTGTTTTTT. Translated, it gives CASSLAGGKLFF. The V gene is TRBV28, the J gene TRBJ1-4, with D maybe TRBD1 (5 bases). CDR1 MDHEN and CDR2 SYDVKM come from the germline V gene. Trimming left V 3 bases short and J 10 bases short, with 9 bases between. The CDR3 contains 12 residues.

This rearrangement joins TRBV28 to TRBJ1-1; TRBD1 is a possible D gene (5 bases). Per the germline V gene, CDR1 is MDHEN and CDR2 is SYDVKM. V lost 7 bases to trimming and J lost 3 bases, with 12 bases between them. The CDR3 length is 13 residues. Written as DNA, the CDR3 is TGTGCCAGCACCGGGGGTCGCGACACTGAAGCTTTCTTT. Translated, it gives CASTGGRDTEAFF.

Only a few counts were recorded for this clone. CDR3 sequence reads: CASSFRAGVGETQYF. In DNA, the CDR3 is TGTGCCAGCAGCTTCAGAGCGGGAGTTGGAGAGACCCAGTACTTC. The J gene is TRBJ2-5, the V gene TRBV7-7, with 8 bases lining up with TRBD2. V shed 3 bases and J 4 bases; nucleotides not matched to a gene: 7. The CDR3 is 15 amino acids. Germline values: CDR1 SSHAT, CDR2 FNYEAQ (reference sequence).

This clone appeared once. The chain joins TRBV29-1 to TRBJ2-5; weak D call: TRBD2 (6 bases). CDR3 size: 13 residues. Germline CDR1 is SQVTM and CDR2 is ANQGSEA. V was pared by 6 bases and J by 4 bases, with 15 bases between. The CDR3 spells CSVGLAFGETQYF. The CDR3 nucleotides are TGCAGCGTGGGACTCGCTTTTGGAGAGACCCAGTACTTC.

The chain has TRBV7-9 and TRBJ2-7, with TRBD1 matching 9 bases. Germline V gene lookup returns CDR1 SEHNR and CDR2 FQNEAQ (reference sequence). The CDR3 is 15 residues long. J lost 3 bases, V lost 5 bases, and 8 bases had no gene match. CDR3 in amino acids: CASSVSRTGVYEQYF. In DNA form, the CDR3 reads TGTGCCAGCAGCGTGAGCCGGACAGGGGTCTACGAGCAGTACTTC.

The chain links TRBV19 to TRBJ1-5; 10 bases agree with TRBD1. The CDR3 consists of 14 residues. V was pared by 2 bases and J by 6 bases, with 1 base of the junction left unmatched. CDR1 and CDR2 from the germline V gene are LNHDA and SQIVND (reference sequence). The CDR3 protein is CASSIRTGGQPQHF. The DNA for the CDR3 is TGTGCCAGTAGTATACGGACAGGGGGTCAGCCCCAGCATTTT. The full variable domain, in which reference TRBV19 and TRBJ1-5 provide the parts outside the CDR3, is DGGITQSPKYLFRKEGQNVTLSCEQNLNHDAMYWYRQDPGQGLRLIYYSQIVNDFQKGDIAEGYSVSREKKESFPLTVTSAQKNPTAFYLCASSIRTGGQPQHFGDGTRLSIL.

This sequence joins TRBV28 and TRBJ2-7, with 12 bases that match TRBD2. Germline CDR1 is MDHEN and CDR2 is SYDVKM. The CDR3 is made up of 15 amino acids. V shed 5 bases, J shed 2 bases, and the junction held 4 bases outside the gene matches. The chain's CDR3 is CASSRLAGVPYEQYF. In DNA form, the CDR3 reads TGTGCCAGCAGTCGACTAGCGGGGGTTCCCTACGAGCAGTACTTC.

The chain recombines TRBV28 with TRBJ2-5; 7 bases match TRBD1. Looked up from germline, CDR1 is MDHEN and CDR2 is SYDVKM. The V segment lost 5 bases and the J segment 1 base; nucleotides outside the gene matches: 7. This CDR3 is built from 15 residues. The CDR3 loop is CASSRTGTVQETQYF. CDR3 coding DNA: TGTGCCAGCAGTAGAACCGGGACAGTCCAAGAGACCCAGTACTTC.

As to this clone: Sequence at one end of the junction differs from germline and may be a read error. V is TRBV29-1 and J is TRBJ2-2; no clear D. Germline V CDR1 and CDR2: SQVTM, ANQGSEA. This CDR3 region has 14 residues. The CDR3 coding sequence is TGCAACGTTGAAGATCTAGAGAACACCGGGGAGCTGTTTTTT. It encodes CNVEDLENTGELFF.

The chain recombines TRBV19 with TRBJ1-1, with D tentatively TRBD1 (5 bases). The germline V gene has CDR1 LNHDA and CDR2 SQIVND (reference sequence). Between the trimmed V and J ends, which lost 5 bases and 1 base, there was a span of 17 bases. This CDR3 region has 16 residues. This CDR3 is CASSPYGFGGNTEAFF. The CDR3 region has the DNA TGTGCCAGTAGTCCCTACGGATTCGGGGGGAACACTGAAGCTTTCTTT.

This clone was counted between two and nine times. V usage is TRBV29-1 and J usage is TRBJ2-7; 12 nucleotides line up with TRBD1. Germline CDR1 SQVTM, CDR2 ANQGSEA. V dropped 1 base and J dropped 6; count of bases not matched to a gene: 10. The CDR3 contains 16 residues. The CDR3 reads CSVEAMGQGAPGEQYF. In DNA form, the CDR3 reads TGCAGCGTTGAAGCGATGGGACAGGGGGCGCCGGGCGAGCAGTACTTC.

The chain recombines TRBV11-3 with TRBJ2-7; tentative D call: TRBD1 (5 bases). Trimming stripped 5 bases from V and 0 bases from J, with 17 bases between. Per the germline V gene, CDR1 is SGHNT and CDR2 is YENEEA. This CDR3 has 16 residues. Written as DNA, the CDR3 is TGTGCCAGCAGCCTACACCAGGGCCGAAGCTCCTACGAGCAGTACTTC. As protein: CASSLHQGRSSYEQYF.

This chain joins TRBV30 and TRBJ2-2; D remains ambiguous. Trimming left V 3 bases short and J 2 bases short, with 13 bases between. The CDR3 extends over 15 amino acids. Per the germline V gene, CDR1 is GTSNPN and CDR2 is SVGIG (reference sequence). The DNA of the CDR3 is TGTGCCTGGAGCCCACCCGATAGAAACACCGGGGAGCTGTTTTTT. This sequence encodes CAWSPPDRNTGELFF. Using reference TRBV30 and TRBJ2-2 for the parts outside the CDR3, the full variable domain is SQTIHQWPATLVQPVGSPLSLECTVEGTSNPNLYWYRQAAGRGLQLLFYSVGIGQISSEVPQNLSASRPQDRQFILSSKKLLLSDSGFYLCAWSPPDRNTGELFFGEGSRLTVL.

The CDR3 DNA sequence: TGTGCCTGGAGCGGGAGTGTCTCCTACAATGAGCAGTTCTTC. This gives the protein CAWSGSVSYNEQFF. The rearrangement uses TRBV30 and TRBJ2-1, with a weak D call TRBD2 (6 bases). Germline CDR1 is GTSNPN and CDR2 is SVGIG (reference sequence). The length of the CDR3 is 14 residues. The ends were cut back, 3 bases at V and 0 bases at J, with 9 bases in the middle.

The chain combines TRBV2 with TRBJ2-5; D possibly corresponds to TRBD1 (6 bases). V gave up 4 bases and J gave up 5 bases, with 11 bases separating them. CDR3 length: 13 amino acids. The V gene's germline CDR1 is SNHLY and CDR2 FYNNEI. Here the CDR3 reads CASSAGVSETQYF. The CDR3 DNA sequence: TGTGCCAGCAGTGCAGGGGTTTCGGAGACCCAGTACTTC.

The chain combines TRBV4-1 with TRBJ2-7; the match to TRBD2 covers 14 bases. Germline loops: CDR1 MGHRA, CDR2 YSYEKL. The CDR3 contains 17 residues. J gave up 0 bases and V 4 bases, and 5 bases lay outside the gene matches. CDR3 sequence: CASSLGLAGGFSYEQYF. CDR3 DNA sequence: TGCGCCAGCAGCCTCGGACTAGCGGGAGGCTTCTCCTACGAGCAGTACTTC.

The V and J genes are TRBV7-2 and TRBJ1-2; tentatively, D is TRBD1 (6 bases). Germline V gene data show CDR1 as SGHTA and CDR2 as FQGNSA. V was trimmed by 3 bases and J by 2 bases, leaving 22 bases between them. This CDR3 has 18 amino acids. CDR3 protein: CASSLTPLYRASNYGYTF. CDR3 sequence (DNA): TGTGCCAGCAGCTTGACCCCACTCTACAGGGCATCCAACTATGGCTACACCTTC.

CDR3 nucleotides: TGTGCCAGCAGTGGCTCGGACAGATTTAACACTGAAGCTTTCTTT. Its translation: CASSGSDRFNTEAFF. The chain recombines TRBV25-1 with TRBJ1-1, with a possible D match to TRBD1 (6 bases). The V and J ends lost 4 bases and 2 bases respectively, with 14 bases between them. Germline lookup yields CDR1 MGHDK and CDR2 SYGVNS. The CDR3 has 15 amino acids.

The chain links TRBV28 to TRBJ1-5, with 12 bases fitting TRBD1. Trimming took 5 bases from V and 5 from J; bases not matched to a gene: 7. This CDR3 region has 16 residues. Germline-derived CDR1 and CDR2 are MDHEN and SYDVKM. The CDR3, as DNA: TGTGCCAGCAGTAAGGGGGACAGGGGGCGCGATCAGCCCCAGCATTTT. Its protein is CASSKGDRGRDQPQHF.